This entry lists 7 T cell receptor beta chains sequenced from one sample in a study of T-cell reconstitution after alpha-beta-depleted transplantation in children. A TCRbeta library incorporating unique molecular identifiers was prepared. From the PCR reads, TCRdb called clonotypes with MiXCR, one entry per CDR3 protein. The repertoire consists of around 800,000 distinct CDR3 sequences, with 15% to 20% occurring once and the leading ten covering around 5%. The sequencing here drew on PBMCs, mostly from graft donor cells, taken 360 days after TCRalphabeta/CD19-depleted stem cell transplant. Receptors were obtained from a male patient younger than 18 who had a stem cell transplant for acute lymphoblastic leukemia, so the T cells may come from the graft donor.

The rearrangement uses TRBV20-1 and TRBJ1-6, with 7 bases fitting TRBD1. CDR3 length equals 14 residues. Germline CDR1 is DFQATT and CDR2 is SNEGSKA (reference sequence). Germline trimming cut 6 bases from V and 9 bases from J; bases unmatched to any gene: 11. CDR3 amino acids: CSAHREGAISPLHF. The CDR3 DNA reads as TGCAGTGCCCATAGGGAGGGGGCTATTTCACCCCTCCACTTT.

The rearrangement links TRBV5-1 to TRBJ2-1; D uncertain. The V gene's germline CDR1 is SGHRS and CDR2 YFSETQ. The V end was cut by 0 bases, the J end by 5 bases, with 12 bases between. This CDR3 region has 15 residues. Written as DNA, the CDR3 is TGCGCCAGCAGCTTGGTTGGACCAAACAACAATGAGCAGTTCTTC. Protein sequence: CASSLVGPNNNEQFF.

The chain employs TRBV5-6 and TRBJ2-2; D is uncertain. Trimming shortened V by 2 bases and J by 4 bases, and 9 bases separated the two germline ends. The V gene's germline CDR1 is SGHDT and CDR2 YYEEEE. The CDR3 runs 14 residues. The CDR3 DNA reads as TGTGCCAGCAGCTTTCGGAGTTCCACCGGGGAGCTGTTTTTT. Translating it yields CASSFRSSTGELFF. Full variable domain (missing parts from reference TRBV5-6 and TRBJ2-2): DAGVTQSPTHLIKTRGQQVTLRCSPKSGHDTVSWYQQALGQGPQFIFQYYEEEERQRGNFPDRFSGHQFPNYSSELNVNALLLGDSALYLCASSFRSSTGELFFGEGSRLTVL.

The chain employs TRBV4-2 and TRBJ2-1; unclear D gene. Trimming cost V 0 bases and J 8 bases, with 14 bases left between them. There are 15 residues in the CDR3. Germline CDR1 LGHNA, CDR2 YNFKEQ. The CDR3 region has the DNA TGTGCCAGCAGCCAAGAGGGTAACTTAGCCGATGAGCAGTTCTTC. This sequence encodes CASSQEGNLADEQFF.

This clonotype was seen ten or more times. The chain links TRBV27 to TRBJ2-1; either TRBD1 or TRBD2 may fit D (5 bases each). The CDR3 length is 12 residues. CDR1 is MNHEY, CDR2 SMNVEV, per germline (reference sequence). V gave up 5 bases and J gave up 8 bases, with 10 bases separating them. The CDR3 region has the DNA TGTGCCAGCAGTCCTCAGGGAGATGAGCAGTTCTTC. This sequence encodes CASSPQGDEQFF.

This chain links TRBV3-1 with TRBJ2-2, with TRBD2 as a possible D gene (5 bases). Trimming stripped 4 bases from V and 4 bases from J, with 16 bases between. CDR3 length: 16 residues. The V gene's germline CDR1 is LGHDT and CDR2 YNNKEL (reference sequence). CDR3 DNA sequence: TGTGCCAGCAGCCCTACTCATGGGCTAGCCACCGGGGAGCTGTTTTTT. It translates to CASSPTHGLATGELFF.

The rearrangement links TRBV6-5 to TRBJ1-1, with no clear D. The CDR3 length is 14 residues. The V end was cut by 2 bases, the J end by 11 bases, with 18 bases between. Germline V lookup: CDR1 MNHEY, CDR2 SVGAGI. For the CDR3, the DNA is TGTGCCAGCAGTTACATTTCGGGGAACCTGAGGGCTTTCTTT. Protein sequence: CASSYISGNLRAFF.